This T cell receptor beta chain emerged from a study of molecular identifiers for immune sequencing clone quantification. Study observations and caveats: Jurkat TCR RNA spiked in from one cell (amid some 1 million naive cells) was reportedly detectable.

The germline V gene encodes CDR1 GTSNPN and CDR2 SVGIG (reference sequence). The CDR3 contains 15 residues. Trimming cost V 4 bases and J 8 bases, with 21 bases left between them. TCRdb reanalysed the PCR reads using MiXCR and keeps one entry per CDR3 protein. Altogether about 640,000 distinct CDR3 sequences are present, approximately 20% being singletons, with the ten largest covering 0.75% to 0.95%. This clonotype showed up many times. The antigen remains unidentified. The chain links TRBV30 to TRBJ1-3; a weak D match, TRBD1 (5 bases). The TCR was taken from a human donor in good health. Some libraries in this study had Jurkat cell RNA spiked in. Sequenced input: naive CD8+ T cells from blood, with Jurkat cell RNA spiked in. Indicated subset: FACS-sorted CD8+CD4-CCR7+CD45RA+ naive T cells. This CDR3 is CAWNHIGTPGDTIYF. In DNA, the CDR3 is TGTGCCTGGAATCATATTGGGACGCCGGGCGACACCATATATTTT.